The 14 T cell receptor beta chains in this list originate from one sample, sequenced in a study of blood T cell repertoires in COVID-19. Sequencing was performed with immunoSEQ multiplex PCR; in TCRdb, only in-frame clones are kept and a portion is missing. The table includes 200,000 to 250,000 clones, 86% detected once. Sample: PBMCs or T cells enriched from blood (not recorded which). Source of these receptors: a woman aged 40 to 50 with acute COVID-19.

The V and J genes are TRBV19 and TRBJ1-5; D might be TRBD1 (5 bases). The CDR3 loop spans 14 amino acids. CDR1 LNHDA and CDR2 SQIVND come from the germline V gene (reference sequence). V lost 3 bases and J 1 base, leaving 7 bases between the germline ends. Here the CDR3 reads CASSMRTSNQPQHF. The DNA of the CDR3 is TGTGCCAGTAGTATGAGGACAAGCAATCAGCCCCAGCATTTT.

This chain uses TRBV6-5 with TRBJ1-2; D call uncertain. Looked up from germline, CDR1 is MNHEY and CDR2 is SVGAGI. Trimming cost V 8 bases and J 2 bases, with 9 bases left between them. The length of the CDR3 is 12 residues. The CDR3 is CASYDTNYGYTF. CDR3 nucleotide sequence: TGTGCCAGCTATGACACCAACTATGGCTACACCTTC.

A single count supports this clone. CDR3 protein: CAISGDYGYTF. The CDR3 nucleotides are TGTGCTATATCAGGGGACTATGGCTACACCTTC. The chain employs TRBV12-3 or TRBV12-4 and TRBJ1-2, with D perhaps TRBD1 (6 bases). The CDR3 covers 11 residues.

The chain employs TRBV19 and TRBJ2-1; TRBD2 matches 12 bases. The V segment lost 3 bases and the J segment 10 bases; nucleotides outside the gene matches: 10. This CDR3 contains 16 residues. CDR1 LNHDA and CDR2 SQIVND come from the germline V gene (reference sequence). The CDR3: CASSIDFGTSGHEQFF. The DNA for the CDR3 is TGTGCCAGTAGTATCGACTTCGGGACTAGCGGGCACGAGCAGTTCTTC.

This sequence joins TRBV5-4 and TRBJ2-3; TRBD1 aligns across 10 bases. Trimming removed 4 bases from V and 5 bases from J; junction bases left unmatched: 13. Per germline, CDR1 SGHNT and CDR2 YYREEE (reference sequence). The CDR3 is 17 amino acids. CDR3 region: CASSPGTGTGVRDTQYF. CDR3 DNA sequence: TGTGCCAGCAGCCCAGGTACCGGGACAGGGGTAAGAGATACGCAGTATTTT.

The chain carries TRBV11-3 and TRBJ2-3, with D possibly TRBD1 on 5 matching bases. CDR1 and CDR2 from the germline V gene are SGHNT and YENEEA. The CDR3 length is 14 residues. Trimming stripped 1 base from V and 3 bases from J, with 8 bases between. For the CDR3, the DNA is TGTGCCAGCAGCTTAGGTGCAGGGACAGATACGCAGTATTTT. It encodes CASSLGAGTDTQYF.

This clone was seen a single time. The V and J genes are TRBV19 and TRBJ2-7; the D is unclear. Looked up from germline, CDR1 is LNHDA and CDR2 is SQIVND (reference sequence). The length of the CDR3 is 13 residues. V was trimmed by 6 bases and J by 0 bases, leaving 9 bases between them. CDR3 sequence (DNA): TGTGCCAGTAGGTTTCACGGCTCCTACGAGCAGTACTTC. Its protein is CASRFHGSYEQYF.

The gene calls are TRBV12-5 and TRBJ2-2, with 10 bases fitting TRBD2. Germline loops: CDR1 LGHNT, CDR2 FRNRAP. V shed 3 bases, J shed 11 bases, and the junction held 12 bases outside the gene matches. The length of the CDR3 is 16 residues. CDR3 amino acids: CASGLPEGPSGSELFF. The CDR3 DNA follows: TGTGCTAGTGGTTTACCCGAAGGACCTAGCGGGAGTGAGCTGTTTTTT.

The chain employs TRBV7-9 and TRBJ1-1; 10 bases align to TRBD1. The CDR3 length is 17 residues. Germline V gene lookup returns CDR1 SEHNR and CDR2 FQNEAQ (reference sequence). Trimming removed 5 bases from V and 0 bases from J; junction bases left unmatched: 9. Here the CDR3 DNA reads TGTGCCAGCAGCCAAGACAGGGGGCCGACTTTGAACACTGAAGCTTTCTTT. Translation: CASSQDRGPTLNTEAFF.

V usage is TRBV4-1 and J usage is TRBJ1-1; 7 positions match TRBD1. Germline values: CDR1 MGHRA, CDR2 YSYEKL. The CDR3 has 15 amino acids. V lost 1 base, J lost 2 bases, and 4 bases stayed unmatched. The DNA of the CDR3 is TGCGCCAGCAGCCAAGGCTTAGGGGGCAACACTGAAGCTTTCTTT. Protein sequence: CASSQGLGGNTEAFF.

This CDR3 is CASMGGYEQYF. CDR3 DNA sequence: TGTGCCAGCATGGGGGGCTACGAGCAGTACTTC. The chain links TRBV12-3 or TRBV12-4 to TRBJ2-7; a possible D gene is TRBD2 (6 bases). Between the trimmed V and J ends, which lost 7 bases and 3 bases, there was a span of 7 bases. There are 11 residues in the CDR3.

V and J are TRBV19 and TRBJ2-6, with D possibly TRBD2 on 5 matching bases. V lost 6 bases and J 4 bases, leaving 7 bases between the germline ends. There are 13 residues in the CDR3. Per the germline V gene, CDR1 is LNHDA and CDR2 is SQIVND (reference sequence). DNA of the CDR3: TGTGCCAGTAGAACGGGAGGGGCCAACGTCCTGACTTTC. This encodes CASRTGGANVLTF.

V gene TRBV14 combines with J gene TRBJ2-1; D may be TRBD1 (7 bases). CDR3 length: 15 residues. Germline V gene sequence: CDR1 SGHDN, CDR2 FVKESK. V was clipped by 4 bases and J by 5 bases, with 15 bases between them. The CDR3 loop is CASSRSGGSNNEQFF. The CDR3, as DNA: TGTGCCAGCAGCCGGTCAGGGGGGTCTAACAATGAGCAGTTCTTC.

The chain carries TRBV5-1 and TRBJ1-5; D is unresolved. The CDR3 runs 15 residues. CDR1 and CDR2 (germline): SGHRS, YFSETQ. The V end lost 5 bases, the J end lost 0 bases, and 12 bases lay between the germline ends. CDR3 DNA sequence: TGCGCCAGCAGTCCTAGTCCAGATAGCAATCAGCCCCAGCATTTT. Protein product: CASSPSPDSNQPQHF.